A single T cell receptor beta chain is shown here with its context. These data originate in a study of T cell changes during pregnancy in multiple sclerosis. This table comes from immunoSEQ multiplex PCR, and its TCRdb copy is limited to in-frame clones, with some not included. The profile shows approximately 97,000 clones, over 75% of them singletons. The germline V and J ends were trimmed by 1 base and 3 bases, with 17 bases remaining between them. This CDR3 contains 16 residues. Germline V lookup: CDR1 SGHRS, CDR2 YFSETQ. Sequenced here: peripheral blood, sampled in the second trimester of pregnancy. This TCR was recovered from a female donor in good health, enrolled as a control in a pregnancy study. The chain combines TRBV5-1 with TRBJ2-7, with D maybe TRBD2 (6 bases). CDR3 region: CASSLTGDSWGYEQYF. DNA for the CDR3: TGCGCCAGCAGCTTGACGGGAGACTCGTGGGGCTACGAGCAGTACTTC.